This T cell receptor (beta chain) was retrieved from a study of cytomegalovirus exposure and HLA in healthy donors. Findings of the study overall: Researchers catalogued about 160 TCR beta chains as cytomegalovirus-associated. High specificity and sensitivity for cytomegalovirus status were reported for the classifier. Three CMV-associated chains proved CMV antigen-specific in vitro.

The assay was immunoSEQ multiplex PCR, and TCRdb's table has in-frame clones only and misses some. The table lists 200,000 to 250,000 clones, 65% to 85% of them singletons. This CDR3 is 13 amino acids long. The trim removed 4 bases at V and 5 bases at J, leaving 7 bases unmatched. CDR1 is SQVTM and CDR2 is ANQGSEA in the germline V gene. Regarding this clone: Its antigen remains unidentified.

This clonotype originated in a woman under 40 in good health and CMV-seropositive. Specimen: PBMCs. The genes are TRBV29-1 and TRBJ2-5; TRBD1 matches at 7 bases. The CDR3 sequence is CSVGKGAVETQYF. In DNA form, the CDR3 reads TGCAGCGTTGGTAAGGGGGCGGTGGAGACCCAGTACTTC. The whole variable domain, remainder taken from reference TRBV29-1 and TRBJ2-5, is SAVISQKPSRDICQRGTSLTIQCQVDSQVTMMFWYRQQPGQSLTLIATANQGSEATYESGFVIDKFPISRPNLTFSTLTVSNMSPEDSSIYLCSVGKGAVETQYFGPGTRLLVL.